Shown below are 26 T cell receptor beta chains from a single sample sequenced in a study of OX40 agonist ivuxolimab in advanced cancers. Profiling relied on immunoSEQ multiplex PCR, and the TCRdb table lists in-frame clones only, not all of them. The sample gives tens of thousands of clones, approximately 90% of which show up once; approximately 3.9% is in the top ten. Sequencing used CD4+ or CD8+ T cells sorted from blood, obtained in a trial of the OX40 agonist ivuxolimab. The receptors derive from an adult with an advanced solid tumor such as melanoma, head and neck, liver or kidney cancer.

The chain's CDR3 is CASSFEHLREKLFF. The CDR3 region has the DNA TGTGCCAGCTCGTTTGAACACCTCCGGGAAAAACTGTTTTTT. The chain links TRBV18 to TRBJ1-4; D gene uncertain. Germline-derived CDR1 and CDR2 are KGHSH and LQKENI. This CDR3 spans 14 amino acids. Trimming took 6 bases from V and 8 from J, leaving 16 bases between them.

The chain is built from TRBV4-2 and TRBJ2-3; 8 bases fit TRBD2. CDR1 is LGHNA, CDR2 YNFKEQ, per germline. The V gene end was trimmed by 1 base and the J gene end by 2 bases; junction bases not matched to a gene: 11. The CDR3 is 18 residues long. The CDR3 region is CASSQGGGGFGNTDTQYF. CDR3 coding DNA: TGTGCCAGCAGCCAAGGGGGCGGGGGGTTTGGTAACACAGATACGCAGTATTTT.

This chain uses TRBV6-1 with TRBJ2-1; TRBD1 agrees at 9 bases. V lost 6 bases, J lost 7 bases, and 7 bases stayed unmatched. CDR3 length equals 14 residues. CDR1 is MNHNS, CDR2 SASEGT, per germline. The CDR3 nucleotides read TGTGCCAGCAGACAAGGACAGGGGAGGAATGAGCAGTTCTTC. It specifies CASRQGQGRNEQFF.

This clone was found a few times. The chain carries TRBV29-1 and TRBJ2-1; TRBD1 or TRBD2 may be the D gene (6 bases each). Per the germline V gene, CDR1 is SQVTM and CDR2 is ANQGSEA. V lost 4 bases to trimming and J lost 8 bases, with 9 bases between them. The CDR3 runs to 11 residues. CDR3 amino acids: CSVVRGDEQFF. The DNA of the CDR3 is TGCAGCGTTGTTAGGGGGGATGAGCAGTTCTTC.

The CDR3 spells CASSLGVATNEKLFF. In DNA, the CDR3 is TGTGCCAGCAGCTTAGGGGTGGCAACTAATGAAAAACTGTTTTTT. The chain recombines TRBV7-2 with TRBJ1-4; unclear D gene. Trimming took 1 base from V and 0 from J, leaving 6 bases between them. CDR1 SGHTA and CDR2 FQGNSA come from the germline V gene. This CDR3 is 15 amino acids long.

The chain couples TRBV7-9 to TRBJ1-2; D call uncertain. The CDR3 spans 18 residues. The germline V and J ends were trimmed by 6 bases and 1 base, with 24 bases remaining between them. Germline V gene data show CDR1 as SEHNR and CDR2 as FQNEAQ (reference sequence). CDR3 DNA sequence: TGTGCCAGCAGACCACCTTTAGGCTCAGAGAGGGATAACTATGGCTACACCTTC. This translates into CASRPPLGSERDNYGYTF.

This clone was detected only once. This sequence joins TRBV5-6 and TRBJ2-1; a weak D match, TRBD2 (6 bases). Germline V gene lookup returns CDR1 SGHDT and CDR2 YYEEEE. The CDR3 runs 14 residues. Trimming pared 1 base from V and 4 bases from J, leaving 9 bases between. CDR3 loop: CASSLSREYNEQFF. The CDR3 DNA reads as TGTGCCAGCAGCTTGAGCCGGGAGTACAATGAGCAGTTCTTC. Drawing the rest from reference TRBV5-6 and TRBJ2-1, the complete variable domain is DAGVTQSPTHLIKTRGQQVTLRCSPKSGHDTVSWYQQALGQGPQFIFQYYEEEERQRGNFPDRFSGHQFPNYSSELNVNALLLGDSALYLCASSLSREYNEQFFGPGTRLTVL.

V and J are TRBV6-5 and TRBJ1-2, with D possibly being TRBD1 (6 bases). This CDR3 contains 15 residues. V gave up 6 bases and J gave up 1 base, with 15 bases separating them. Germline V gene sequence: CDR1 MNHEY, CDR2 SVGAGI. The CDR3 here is CASSSTDSLNYGYTF. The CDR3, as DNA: TGTGCCAGCAGCTCAACGGACAGCCTTAACTATGGCTACACCTTC.

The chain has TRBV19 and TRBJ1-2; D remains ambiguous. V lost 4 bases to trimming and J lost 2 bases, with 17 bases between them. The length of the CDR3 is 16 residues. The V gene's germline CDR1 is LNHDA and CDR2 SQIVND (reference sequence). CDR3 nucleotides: TGTGCCAGTAGTAGACGAGGACGGACGAGAAACTATGGCTACACCTTC. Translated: CASSRRGRTRNYGYTF.

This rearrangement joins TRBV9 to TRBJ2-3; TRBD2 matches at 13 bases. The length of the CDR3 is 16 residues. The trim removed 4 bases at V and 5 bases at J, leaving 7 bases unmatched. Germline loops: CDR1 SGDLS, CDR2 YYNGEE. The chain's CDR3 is CASSPGTSGVRDTQYF. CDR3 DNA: TGTGCCAGCAGCCCCGGGACTAGCGGGGTTCGAGATACGCAGTATTTT.

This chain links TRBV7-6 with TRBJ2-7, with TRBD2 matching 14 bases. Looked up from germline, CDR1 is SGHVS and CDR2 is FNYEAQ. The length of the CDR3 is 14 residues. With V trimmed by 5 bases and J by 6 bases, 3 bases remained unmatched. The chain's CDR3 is CASSPGTSGSEQYF. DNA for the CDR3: TGTGCCAGCAGCCCAGGGACTAGCGGGAGCGAGCAGTACTTC.

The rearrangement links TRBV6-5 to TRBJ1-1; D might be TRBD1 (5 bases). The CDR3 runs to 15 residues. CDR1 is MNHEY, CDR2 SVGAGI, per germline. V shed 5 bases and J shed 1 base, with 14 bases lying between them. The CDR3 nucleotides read TGTGCCAGCAGTAGACATCAGGGCCCGAACACTGAAGCTTTCTTT. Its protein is CASSRHQGPNTEAFF.

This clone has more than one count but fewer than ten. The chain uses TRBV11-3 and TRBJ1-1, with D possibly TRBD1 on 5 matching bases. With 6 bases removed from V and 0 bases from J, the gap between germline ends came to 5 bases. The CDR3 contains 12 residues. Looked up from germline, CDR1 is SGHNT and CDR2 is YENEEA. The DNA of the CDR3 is TGTGCCAGCAGGGGACTGAACACTGAAGCTTTCTTT. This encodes CASRGLNTEAFF.

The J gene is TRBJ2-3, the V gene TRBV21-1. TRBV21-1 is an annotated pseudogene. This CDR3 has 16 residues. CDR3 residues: CASSKTGTRFTDTQYF. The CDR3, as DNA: TGTGCCAGCAGCAAGACCGGGACCCGCTTCACAGATACGCAGTATTTT.

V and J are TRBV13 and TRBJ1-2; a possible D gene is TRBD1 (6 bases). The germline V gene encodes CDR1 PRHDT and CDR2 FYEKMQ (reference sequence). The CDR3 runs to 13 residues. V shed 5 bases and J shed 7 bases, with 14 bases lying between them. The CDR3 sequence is CASSPTPQGGYTF. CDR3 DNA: TGTGCCAGCAGCCCGACCCCACAGGGTGGCTACACCTTC. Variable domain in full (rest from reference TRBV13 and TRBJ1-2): AAGVIQSPRHLIKEKRETATLKCYPIPRHDTVYWYQQGPGQDPQFLISFYEKMQSDKGSIPDRFSAQQFSDYHSELNMSSLELGDSALYFCASSPTPQGGYTFGSGTRLTVV.

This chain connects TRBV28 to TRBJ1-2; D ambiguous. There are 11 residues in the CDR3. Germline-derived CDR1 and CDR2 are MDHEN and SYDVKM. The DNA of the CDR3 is TGTGCTACTAGTAGGGCGTATGGCTACACCTTC. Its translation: CATSRAYGYTF.

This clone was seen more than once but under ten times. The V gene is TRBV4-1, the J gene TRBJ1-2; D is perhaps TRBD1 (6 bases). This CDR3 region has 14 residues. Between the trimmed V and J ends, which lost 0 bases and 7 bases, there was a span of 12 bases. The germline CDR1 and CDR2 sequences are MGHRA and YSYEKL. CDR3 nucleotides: TGCGCCAGCAGCCAAGATCACAGGGCCGGTGGCTACACCTTC. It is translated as CASSQDHRAGGYTF.

CDR3 in DNA: TGCGCCAGCAGCTACGGGGCAAACACAGATACGCAGTATTTT. It codes for CASSYGANTDTQYF. J is TRBJ2-3 and V is TRBV5-1, with D perhaps TRBD1 or TRBD2 (5 bases each). The CDR3 spans 14 residues. Trimming took 3 bases from V and 2 from J, leaving 10 bases between them. CDR1 is SGHRS, CDR2 YFSETQ, per germline.

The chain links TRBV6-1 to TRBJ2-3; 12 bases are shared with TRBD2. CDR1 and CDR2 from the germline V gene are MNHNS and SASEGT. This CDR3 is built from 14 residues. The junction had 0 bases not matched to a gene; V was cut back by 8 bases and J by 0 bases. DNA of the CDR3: TGTGCCAGCGGGACTAGCGGGAGCACAGATACGCAGTATTTT. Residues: CASGTSGSTDTQYF.

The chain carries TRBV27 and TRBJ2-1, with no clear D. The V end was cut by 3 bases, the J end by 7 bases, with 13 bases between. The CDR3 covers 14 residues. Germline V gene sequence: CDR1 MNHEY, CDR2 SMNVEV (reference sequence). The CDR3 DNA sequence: TGTGCCAGCAGTTTGGGGTACGGAAGGAATGAGCAGTTCTTC. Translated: CASSLGYGRNEQFF.

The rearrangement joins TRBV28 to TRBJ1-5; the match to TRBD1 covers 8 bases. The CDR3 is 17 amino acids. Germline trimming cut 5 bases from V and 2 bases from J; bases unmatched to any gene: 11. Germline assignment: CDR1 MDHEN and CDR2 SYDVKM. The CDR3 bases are TGTGCCAGCAGTCTAAGGACAGGGTGGTCGGGCAATCAGCCCCAGCATTTT. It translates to CASSLRTGWSGNQPQHF.

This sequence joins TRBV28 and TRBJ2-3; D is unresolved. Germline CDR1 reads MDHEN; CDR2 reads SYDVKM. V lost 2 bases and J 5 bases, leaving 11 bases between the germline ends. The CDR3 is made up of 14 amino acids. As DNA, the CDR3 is TGTGCCAGCAGTTTAGAGTATAGAGGAGATACGCAGTATTTT. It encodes CASSLEYRGDTQYF.

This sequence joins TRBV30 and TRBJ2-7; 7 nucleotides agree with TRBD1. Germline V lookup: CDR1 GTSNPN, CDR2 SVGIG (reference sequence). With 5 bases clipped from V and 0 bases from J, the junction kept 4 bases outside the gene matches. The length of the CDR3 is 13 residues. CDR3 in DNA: TGTGCCTGGGAAGGGGGCTTCTCCTACGAGCAGTACTTC. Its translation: CAWEGGFSYEQYF.

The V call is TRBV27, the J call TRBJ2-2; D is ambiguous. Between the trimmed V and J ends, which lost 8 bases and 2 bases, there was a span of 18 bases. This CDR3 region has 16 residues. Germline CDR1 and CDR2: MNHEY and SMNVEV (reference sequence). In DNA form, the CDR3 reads TGTGCCAGCCAACCCCGCGTCGCAGCTAACACCGGGGAGCTGTTTTTT. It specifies CASQPRVAANTGELFF.

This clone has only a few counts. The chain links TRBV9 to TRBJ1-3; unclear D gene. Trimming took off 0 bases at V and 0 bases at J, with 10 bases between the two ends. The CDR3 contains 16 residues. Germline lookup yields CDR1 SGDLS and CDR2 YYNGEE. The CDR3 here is CASSVGSRSSGNTIYF. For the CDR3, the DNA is TGTGCCAGCAGCGTAGGGAGTCGGAGCTCTGGAAACACCATATATTTT.

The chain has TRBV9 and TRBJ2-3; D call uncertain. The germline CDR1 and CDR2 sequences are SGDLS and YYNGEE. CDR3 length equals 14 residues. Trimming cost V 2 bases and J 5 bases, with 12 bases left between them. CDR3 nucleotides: TGTGCCAGCAGCGTTTCAGGAGATTTAGATACGCAGTATTTT. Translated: CASSVSGDLDTQYF.